The 5 T cell receptor beta chains in this list originate from one sample, sequenced in a study of blood T cell repertoires in COVID-19. The repertoire was sequenced with immunoSEQ multiplex PCR; TCRdb's copy has only in-frame clones and lacks some. The data contain fewer than 250,000 clones, around 76% of them singletons. Material: peripheral blood. These receptors all come from a woman aged 55-69 years with COVID-19, enrolled during active disease.

J is TRBJ1-3 and V is TRBV9; 11 nucleotides line up with TRBD1. V lost 0 bases and J lost 0; bases outside the gene matches: 5. Germline V lookup: CDR1 SGDLS, CDR2 YYNGEE. The CDR3 runs 18 residues. The CDR3 is CASSVAPGQGVSGNTIYF. The CDR3 nucleotides are TGTGCCAGCAGCGTAGCCCCGGGACAGGGGGTCTCTGGAAACACCATATATTTT. The full variable domain, in which reference TRBV9 and TRBJ1-3 provide the parts outside the CDR3, is DSGVTQTPKHLITATGQRVTLRCSPRSGDLSVYWYQQSLDQGLQFLIQYYNGEERAKGNILERFSAQQFPDLHSELNLSSLELGDSALYFCASSVAPGQGVSGNTIYFGEGSWLTVV.

The chain recombines TRBV19 with TRBJ2-1, with D tentatively TRBD2 (5 bases). The CDR3 length is 15 residues. Trimming left V 1 base short and J 8 bases short, with 15 bases between. The germline V gene has CDR1 LNHDA and CDR2 SQIVND (reference sequence). The CDR3 is CASSIGGWSRDEQFF. CDR3 coding DNA: TGTGCCAGTAGTATAGGAGGTTGGTCGCGGGATGAGCAGTTCTTC.

The chain combines TRBV6-5 with TRBJ1-2; TRBD1 aligns across 7 bases. The CDR3 is 15 amino acids. Germline assignment: CDR1 MNHEY and CDR2 SVGAGI. Unmatched junction bases numbered 9, after V lost 4 bases and J lost 4 bases. CDR3 protein: CASSSVARQGYGYTF. DNA for the CDR3: TGTGCCAGCAGTTCGGTCGCGAGACAGGGCTATGGCTACACCTTC.

The chain couples TRBV18 to TRBJ1-6, with D tentatively TRBD1 (5 bases). Trimming removed 1 base from V and 5 bases from J, with 6 bases in between. Germline CDR1 KGHSH, CDR2 LQKENI. This CDR3 has 14 residues. CDR3 region: CASSPLQDNSPLHF. As DNA, the CDR3 is TGTGCCAGCTCACCACTACAGGATAATTCACCCCTCCACTTT.

This chain joins TRBV6-5 and TRBJ2-5, with TRBD2 matching over 11 bases. The CDR3 runs 15 residues. V lost 4 bases to trimming and J lost 5 bases; unmatched junction nucleotides: 6. Germline assignment: CDR1 MNHEY and CDR2 SVGAGI. The CDR3 bases are TGTGCCAGCAGTTCACTAGCGGGAGATTGGGAGACCCAGTACTTC. This translates into CASSSLAGDWETQYF.